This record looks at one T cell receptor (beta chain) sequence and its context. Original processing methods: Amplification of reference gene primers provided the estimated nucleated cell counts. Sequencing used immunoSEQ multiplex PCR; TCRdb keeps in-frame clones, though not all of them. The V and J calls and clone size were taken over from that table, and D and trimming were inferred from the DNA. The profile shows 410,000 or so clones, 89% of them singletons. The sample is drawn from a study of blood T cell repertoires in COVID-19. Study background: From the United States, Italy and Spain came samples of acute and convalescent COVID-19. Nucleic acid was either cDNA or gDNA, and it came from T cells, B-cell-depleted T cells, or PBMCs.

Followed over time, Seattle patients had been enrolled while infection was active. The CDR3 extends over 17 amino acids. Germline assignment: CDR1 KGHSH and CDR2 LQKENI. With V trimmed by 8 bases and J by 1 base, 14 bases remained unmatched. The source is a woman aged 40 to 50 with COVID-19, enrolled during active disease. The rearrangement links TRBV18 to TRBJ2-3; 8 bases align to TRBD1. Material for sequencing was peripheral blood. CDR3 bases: TGTGCCAGCGCTCTGGGGCAGGGGGCGAGGGGCACAGATACGCAGTATTTT. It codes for CASALGQGARGTDTQYF. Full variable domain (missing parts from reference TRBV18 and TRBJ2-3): NAGVMQNPRHLVRRRGQEARLRCSPMKGHSHVYWYRQLPEEGLKFMVYLQKENIIDESGMPKERFSAEFPKEGPSILRIQQVVRGDSAAYFCASALGQGARGTDTQYFGPGTRLTVL.